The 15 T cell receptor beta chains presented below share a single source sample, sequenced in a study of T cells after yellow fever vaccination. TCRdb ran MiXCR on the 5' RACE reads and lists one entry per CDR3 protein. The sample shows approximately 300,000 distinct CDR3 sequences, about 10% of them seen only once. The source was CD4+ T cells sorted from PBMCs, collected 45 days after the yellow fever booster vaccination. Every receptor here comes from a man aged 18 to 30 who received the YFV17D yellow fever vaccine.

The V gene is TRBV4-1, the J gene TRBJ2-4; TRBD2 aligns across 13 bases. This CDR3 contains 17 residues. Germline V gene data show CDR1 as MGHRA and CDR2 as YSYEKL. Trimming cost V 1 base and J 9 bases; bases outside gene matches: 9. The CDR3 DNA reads TGCGCCAGCAGCCAAGCTACTAGCGGGGGGGCAGTCGGCATTCAGTACTTC. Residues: CASSQATSGGAVGIQYF.

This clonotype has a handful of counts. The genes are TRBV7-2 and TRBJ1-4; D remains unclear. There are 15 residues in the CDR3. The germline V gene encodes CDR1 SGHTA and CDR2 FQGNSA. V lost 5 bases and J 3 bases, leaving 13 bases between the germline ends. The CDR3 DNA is TGTGCCAGCAGCAGACGGGAGTCTCCTAATGAAAAACTGTTTTTT. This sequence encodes CASSRRESPNEKLFF.

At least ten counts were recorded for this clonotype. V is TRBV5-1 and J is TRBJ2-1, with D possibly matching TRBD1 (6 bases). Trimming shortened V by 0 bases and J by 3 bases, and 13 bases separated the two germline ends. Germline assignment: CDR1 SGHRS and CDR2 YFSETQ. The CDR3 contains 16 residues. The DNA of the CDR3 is TGCGCCAGCAGCTTGGGCGGTGGGACAAACTACAATGAGCAGTTCTTC. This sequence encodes CASSLGGGTNYNEQFF.

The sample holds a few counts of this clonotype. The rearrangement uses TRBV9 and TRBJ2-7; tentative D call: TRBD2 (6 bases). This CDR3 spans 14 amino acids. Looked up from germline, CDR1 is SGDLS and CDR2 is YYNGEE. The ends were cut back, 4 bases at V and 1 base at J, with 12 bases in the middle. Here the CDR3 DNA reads TGTGCCAGCAGCCCCCGGGACTTGTCCTACGAGCAGTACGTC. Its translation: CASSPRDLSYEQYV.

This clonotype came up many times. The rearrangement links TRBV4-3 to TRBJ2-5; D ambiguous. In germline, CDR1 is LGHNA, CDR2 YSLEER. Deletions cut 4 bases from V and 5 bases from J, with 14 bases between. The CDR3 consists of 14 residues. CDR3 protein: CASSPEPDPETQYF. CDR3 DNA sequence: TGCGCCAGCAGCCCCGAGCCGGACCCGGAGACCCAGTACTTC.

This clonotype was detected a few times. The CDR3 spells CASSLEPGSTDTQYF. The CDR3 DNA sequence: TGCGCCAGCAGCTTGGAACCAGGGAGCACAGATACGCAGTATTTT. The chain is built from TRBV5-1 and TRBJ2-3; a weak D match, TRBD1 (5 bases). V was pared by 0 bases and J by 0 bases, with 8 bases between. Germline loops: CDR1 SGHRS, CDR2 YFSETQ. This CDR3 has 15 amino acids.

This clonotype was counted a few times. The CDR3 sequence is CASSPKSRQVQETQYF. The CDR3 DNA reads as TGTGCCAGCAGCCCCAAGTCAAGGCAGGTCCAAGAGACCCAGTACTTC. The V gene is TRBV5-5, the J gene TRBJ2-5, with unresolved D. CDR3 length: 16 amino acids. Trimming removed 4 bases at V and 1 base at J, with 17 bases between. Germline V gives CDR1 SGHKS, CDR2 YYEKEE (reference sequence).

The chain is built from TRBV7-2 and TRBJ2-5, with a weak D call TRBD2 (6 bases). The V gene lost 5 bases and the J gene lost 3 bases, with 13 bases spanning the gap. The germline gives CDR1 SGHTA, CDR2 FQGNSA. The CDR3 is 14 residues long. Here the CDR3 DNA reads TGTGCCAGCAGCACATGGGGCGGGGAAGAGACCCAGTACTTC. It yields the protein CASSTWGGEETQYF.

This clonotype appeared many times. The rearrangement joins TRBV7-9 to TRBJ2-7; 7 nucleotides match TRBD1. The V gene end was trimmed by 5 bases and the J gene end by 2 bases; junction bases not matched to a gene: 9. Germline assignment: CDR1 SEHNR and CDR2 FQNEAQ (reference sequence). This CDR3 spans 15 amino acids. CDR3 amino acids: CASSRDRASTYEQYF. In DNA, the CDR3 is TGTGCCAGCAGCCGTGACAGGGCATCAACCTACGAGCAGTACTTC.

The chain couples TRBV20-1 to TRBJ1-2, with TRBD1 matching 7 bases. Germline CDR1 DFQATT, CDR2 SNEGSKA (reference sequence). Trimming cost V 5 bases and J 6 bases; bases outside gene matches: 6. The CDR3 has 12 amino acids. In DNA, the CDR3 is TGCAGTGCTGTCAGGGGGAGGGATGGCTACACCTTC. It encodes CSAVRGRDGYTF.

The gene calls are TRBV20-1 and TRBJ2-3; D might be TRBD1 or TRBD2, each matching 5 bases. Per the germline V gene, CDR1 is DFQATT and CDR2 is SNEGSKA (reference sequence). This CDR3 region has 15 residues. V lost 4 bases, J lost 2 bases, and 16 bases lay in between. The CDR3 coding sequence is TGCAGTGCTACCGGGGCCACGGGTTACACAGATACGCAGTATTTT. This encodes CSATGATGYTDTQYF.

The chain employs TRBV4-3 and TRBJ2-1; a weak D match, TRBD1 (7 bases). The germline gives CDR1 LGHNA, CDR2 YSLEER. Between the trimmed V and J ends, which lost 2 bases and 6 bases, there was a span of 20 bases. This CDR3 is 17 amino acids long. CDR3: CASSQRAVPGGSNEQFF. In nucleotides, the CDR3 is TGCGCCAGCAGCCAACGGGCGGTACCAGGGGGGTCCAATGAGCAGTTCTTC.

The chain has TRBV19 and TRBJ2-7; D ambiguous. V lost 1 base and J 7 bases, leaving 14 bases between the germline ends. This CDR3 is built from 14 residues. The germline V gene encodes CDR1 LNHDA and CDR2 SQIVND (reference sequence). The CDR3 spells CASSIVLSPFEQYF. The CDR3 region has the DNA TGTGCCAGTAGTATAGTCCTCTCGCCCTTTGAGCAGTACTTC.

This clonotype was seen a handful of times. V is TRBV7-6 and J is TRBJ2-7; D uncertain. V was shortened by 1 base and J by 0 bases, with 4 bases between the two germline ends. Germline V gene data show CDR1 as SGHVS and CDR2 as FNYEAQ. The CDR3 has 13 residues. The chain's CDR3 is CASSLESSYEQYV. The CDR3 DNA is TGTGCCAGCAGCTTAGAGAGCTCCTACGAGCAGTACGTC.

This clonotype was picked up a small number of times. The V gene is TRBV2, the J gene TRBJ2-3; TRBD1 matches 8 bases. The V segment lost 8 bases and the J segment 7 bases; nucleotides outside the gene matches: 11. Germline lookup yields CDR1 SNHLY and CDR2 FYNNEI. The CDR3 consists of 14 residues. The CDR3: CASLMTGERYTQYF. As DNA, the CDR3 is TGTGCCAGCTTGATGACAGGGGAGCGTTATACGCAGTATTTT.